Listed below are T cell receptor beta chains from one sample, sequenced in a study of shared clonotypes between healthy human individuals. Using immunoSEQ multiplex PCR, the repertoire was profiled, and TCRdb retains in-frame clones only, with some absent. The sample has some 450,000 clones, 60% to 80% seen once. The specimen was PBMCs. The receptors were sampled from a middle-aged woman in good health. Some clones in this sample may be carry-over from other donors' samples. CDR3s include the opening cysteine and the closing phenylalanine or tryptophan. A D gene is named only where the DNA matches it firmly. The size entry is marked missing in some rows and otherwise reads once, few, many or a size class.

D gene | J gene | V gene | clone size | CDR3 DNA | CDR3 protein
TRBD1 | TRBJ2-1 | TRBV6-4 | . | TGTGCCAGCAGCCGGGACAGGGCTGCCAATGAGCAGTTCTTC | CASSRDRAANEQFF
TRBD1 | TRBJ1-2 | TRBV7-9 | . | TGTGCCAGCAGCCCCGGACAGGGTCGTCGGCATGGCTACACCTTC | CASSPGQGRRHGYTF
. | TRBJ1-1 | TRBV30 | . | TGTGCCTGGAACGGAGGTGGGGTCGACACTGAAGCTTTCTTT | CAWNGGGVDTEAFF
TRBD2 | TRBJ2-1 | TRBV4-1 | . | TGCGCCAGCAGCAGAATCCCGGGACTAGCGGGAGGTGGGAGTAAGGAGCAGTTCTTC | CASSRIPGLAGGGSKEQFF
. | TRBJ2-5 | TRBV27 | few | TGTGCCAGCAGTGCTCGACTAGTTTCGGAGACCCAGTACTTC | CASSARLVSETQYF
TRBD1 | TRBJ2-5 | TRBV29-1 | . | TGCAGCGTTGAGCGGACAGGGGTCGAGACCCAGTACTTC | CSVERTGVETQYF
TRBD1 | TRBJ1-2 | TRBV4-3 | . | TGCGCCAGCAGCCAACAACCCGGGACAGGAGGCTATGGCTACACCTTC | CASSQQPGTGGYGYTF
. | TRBJ2-7 | TRBV18 | once | TGTGCCAGCTCACCCTACACTAGTTCCGAGCAGTACTTC | CASSPYTSSEQYF
. | TRBJ1-5 | TRBV19 | . | TGTGCCAGTAGTATCGGGGGAAGGCGCATGCAGCCCCAGCATTTT | CASSIGGRRMQPQHF
. | TRBJ1-5 | TRBV27 | few | TGTGCCAGCAGTCGCCTACCCAGGCGAGGCAATCAGCCCCAGCATTTT | CASSRLPRRGNQPQHF
. | TRBJ2-1 | TRBV5-5 | once | TGTGCCAGCAGCTTGGACTCCGTATACAATGAGCAGTTCTTC | CASSLDSVYNEQFF
. | TRBJ2-3 | TRBV5-1 | . | TGCGCCAGCAGCTTGTACAGAGGAGACACAGATACGCAGTATTTT | CASSLYRGDTDTQYF
TRBD1 | TRBJ1-2 | TRBV4-2 | . | TGTGCCAGCAGCCTAACCGGGACAGGGGACTCCTATGGCTACACCTTC | CASSLTGTGDSYGYTF
TRBD1 | TRBJ1-1 | TRBV25-1 | . | TGTGCCAGCAAGGGACAGGGGGATACTGAAGCTTTCTTT | CASKGQGDTEAFF
TRBD2 | TRBJ2-1 | TRBV5-1 | . | TGCGCCAGCACCCTAGCGGGAGCGCTCAATGAGCAGTTCTTC | CASTLAGALNEQFF
. | TRBJ2-7 | TRBV20-1 | once | TGCAGTGCTAGTTGGGTAAGCGAGCAGTACTTC | CSASWVSEQYF
. | TRBJ1-2 | TRBV10-3 | . | TGTGCCGTCAGTGTTCAGACTGGCCTTTATGGCTACACCTTC | CAVSVQTGLYGYTF
. | TRBJ1-1 | TRBV28 | . | TGTGCCAGCAGACTTCCCGGACGGATGAACACTGAAGCTTTCTTT | CASRLPGRMNTEAFF
TRBD1 | TRBJ1-2 | TRBV7-3 | . | TGTGCCAGCAGCCCAAACGCCCCGACAGGGAACTATGGCTACACCTTC | CASSPNAPTGNYGYTF
. | TRBJ2-3 | TRBV7-8 | . | TGTGCCAGCGTAGGGGACCTACTCCGGCCAGATACGCAGTATTTT | CASVGDLLRPDTQYF
. | TRBJ2-1 | TRBV27 | . | TGTGCCAGCAGTTTAAGACCGGGGGCGAGGTACAATGAGCAGTTCTTC | CASSLRPGARYNEQFF
TRBD1 | TRBJ2-5 | TRBV18 | many | TGTGCCAGCTCCCTCAACAGGGGGCGAGAAGAGACCCAGTACTTC | CASSLNRGREETQYF
TRBD2 | TRBJ2-7 | TRBV28 | . | TGTGCCAGCAGTTTGTTTAGCGGGAGGGTCGTCTACGAGCAGTACTTC | CASSLFSGRVVYEQYF
. | TRBJ2-7 | TRBV5-1 | . | TGCGCCAGCAGTTACACAGGTCTTCCCTACGAGCAGTACTTC | CASSYTGLPYEQYF
. | TRBJ2-5 | TRBV10-2 | . | TGCGCCAGCAGGCCGAATGCGGACCAAGAGACCCAGTACTTC | CASRPNADQETQYF
. | TRBJ1-4 | TRBV7-2 | . | TGTGCCAGCAGCGCCTACCTGAGGGGTGTAGCTAATGAAAAACTGTTTTTT | CASSAYLRGVANEKLFF
. | TRBJ1-4 | TRBV2 | . | TGTGCCAGCAGTGAACAGGGCGCCGGGGGAAAACTGTTTTTT | CASSEQGAGGKLFF
. | TRBJ2-4 | TRBV5-1 | . | TGCGCCAGCAGCTTGGCCCAGGGTGACATTCAGTACTTC | CASSLAQGDIQYF
. | TRBJ1-3 | TRBV18 | . | TGTGCCAGCTCACCACCATTAGCTTTGGAAAGCACCATATATTTT | CASSPPLALESTIYF
. | TRBJ1-2 | TRBV12-5 | . | TGTGCTAGTGCTCTAGCGAACTATGGCTACACCTTC | CASALANYGYTF
TRBD2 | TRBJ2-7 | TRBV6-1 | . | TGTGCCAGCAGTGTACTAGCGGGACCCTACGAGCAGTACTTC | CASSVLAGPYEQYF
. | TRBJ2-2 | TRBV5-1 | many | TGCGCCAGCCGGAGTACCGGGACCCTAACCGGGGAGCTGTTTTTT | CASRSTGTLTGELFF
TRBD2 | TRBJ2-5 | TRBV10-2 | . | TGCGCCAGCTATACTAGCGTCCAAGAGACCCAGTACTTC | CASYTSVQETQYF
TRBD1 | TRBJ1-2 | TRBV7-6 | many | TGTGCCAGCAGCTCGACAGGGGAAGGCTACACCTTC | CASSSTGEGYTF
. | TRBJ2-1 | TRBV7-3 | few | TGTGCCAGCAGCTTAATGGCGGGTGCTTACAATGAGCAGTTCTTC | CASSLMAGAYNEQFF
. | TRBJ2-7 | TRBV11-3 | . | TGTGCCAGCAGCTTGGGTAGCTACGAGCAGTACTTC | CASSLGSYEQYF
. | TRBJ1-3 | TRBV7-8 | . | TGTGCCAGCAGCCCATTGGGGTCTGGAAACACCATATATTTT | CASSPLGSGNTIYF
. | TRBJ1-2 | TRBV5-1 | few | TGCGCCAGCAGCTCCCGTGGAGCGGCTAACTATGGCTACACCTTC | CASSSRGAANYGYTF
. | TRBJ2-3 | TRBV5-1 | many | TGCGCCAGCAGCTTGACGTTGGCCACCACAGATACGCAGTATTTT | CASSLTLATTDTQYF
TRBD2 | TRBJ2-1 | TRBV6-6 | . | TGTGCCAGCAGTTACCCGGGACTAGCGGGAGTCAATGAGCAGTTCTTC | CASSYPGLAGVNEQFF
. | TRBJ1-5 | TRBV19 | . | TGTGCCAGTAGTATGGGAGGGTTGCCCCAGCATTTT | CASSMGGLPQHF
TRBD2 | TRBJ2-3 | TRBV5-1 | few | TGCGCCAGCAGCTTTACCACAGCGGGAGACGGCACAGATACGCAGTATTTT | CASSFTTAGDGTDTQYF
TRBD1 | TRBJ1-4 | TRBV28 | . | TGTGCCAGCAGGGACAACCGACAGGGATTGAATGAAAAACTGTTTTTT | CASRDNRQGLNEKLFF
. | TRBJ1-1 | TRBV20-1 | . | TGCAGTGCCTTTCAGAGGACTGAAGCTTTCTTT | CSAFQRTEAFF
. | TRBJ2-5 | TRBV30 | . | TGTGCCTTAACCTTAGCGCCACAAGAGACCCAGTACTTC | CALTLAPQETQYF
TRBD2 | TRBJ2-7 | TRBV18 | . | TGTGCCAGCTCACCGGAGACTAGCGGGAGGGCCTACGAGCAGTACTTC | CASSPETSGRAYEQYF
. | TRBJ2-7 | TRBV6-4 | . | TGTGCCATCACACAACAGGAGATCTACGAGCAGTACTTC | CAITQQEIYEQYF
. | TRBJ2-1 | TRBV5-1 | . | TGCGCCAGCACCTCAGAGAGCTCCTACAATGAGCAGTTCTTC | CASTSESSYNEQFF
. | TRBJ2-2 | TRBV18 | . | TGTGCCAGCTCAGCGTCCAAGGGGTCGGGCACCGGGGAGCTGTTTTTT | CASSASKGSGTGELFF
TRBD1 | TRBJ1-2 | TRBV5-4 | few | TGTGCCAGCAGGCCGGGACAGTTCTATGGCTACACCTTC | CASRPGQFYGYTF